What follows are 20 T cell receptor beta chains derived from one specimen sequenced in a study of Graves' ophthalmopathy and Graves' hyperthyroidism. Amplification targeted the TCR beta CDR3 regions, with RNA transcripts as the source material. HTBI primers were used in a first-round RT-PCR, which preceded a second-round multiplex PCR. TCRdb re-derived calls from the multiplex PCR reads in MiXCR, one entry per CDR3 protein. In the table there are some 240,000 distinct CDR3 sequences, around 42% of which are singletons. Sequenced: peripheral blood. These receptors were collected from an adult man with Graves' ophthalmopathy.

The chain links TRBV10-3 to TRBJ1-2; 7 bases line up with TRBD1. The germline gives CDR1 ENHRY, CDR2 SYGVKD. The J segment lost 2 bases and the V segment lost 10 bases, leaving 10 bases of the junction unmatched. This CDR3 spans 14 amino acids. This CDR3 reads CASSSRGQNYGYTF. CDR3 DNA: TGTGCCAGCTCATCAAGGGGACAGAACTATGGCTACACCTTC.

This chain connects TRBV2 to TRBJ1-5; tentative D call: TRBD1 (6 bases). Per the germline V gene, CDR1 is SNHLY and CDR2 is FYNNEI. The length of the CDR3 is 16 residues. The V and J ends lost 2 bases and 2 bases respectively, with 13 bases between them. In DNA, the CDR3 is TGTGCCAGCAGTGAATGGGGGGCCCCAGGCAATCAGCCCCAGCATTTT. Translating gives CASSEWGAPGNQPQHF.

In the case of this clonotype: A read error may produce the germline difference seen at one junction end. CDR3 amino acids: CASGLPGEGGTGGLFF. For the CDR3, the DNA is TGTGCCAGCGGCTTACCCGGCGAGGGCGGCACCGGGGGGCTGTTTTTT. The chain joins TRBV7-9 to TRBJ2-2; possible D gene TRBD2, 6 bases. Germline CDR1 and CDR2: SEHNR and FQNEAQ (reference sequence). The CDR3 is 16 amino acids.

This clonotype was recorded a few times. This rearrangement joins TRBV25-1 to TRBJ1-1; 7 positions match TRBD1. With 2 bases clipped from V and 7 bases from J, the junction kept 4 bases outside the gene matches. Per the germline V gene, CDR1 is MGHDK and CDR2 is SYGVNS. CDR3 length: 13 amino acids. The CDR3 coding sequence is TGTGCCAGCAGTGAAGGACAGGCCTTTGAAGCTTTCTTT. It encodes CASSEGQAFEAFF.

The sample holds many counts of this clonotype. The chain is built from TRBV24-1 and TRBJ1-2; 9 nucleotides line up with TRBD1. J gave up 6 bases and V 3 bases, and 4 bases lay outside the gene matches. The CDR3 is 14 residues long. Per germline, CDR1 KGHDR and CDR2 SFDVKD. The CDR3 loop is CATSDPGTGNGYTF. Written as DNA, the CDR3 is TGTGCCACCAGTGATCCCGGGACAGGGAATGGCTACACCTTC.

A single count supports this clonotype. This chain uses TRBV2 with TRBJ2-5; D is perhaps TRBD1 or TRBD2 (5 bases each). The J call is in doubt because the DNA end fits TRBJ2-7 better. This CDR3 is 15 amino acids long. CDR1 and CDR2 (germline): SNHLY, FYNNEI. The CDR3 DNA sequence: TGTGCCAGCAGTGAACCGGGACCAATGGTCTACGAGCAGTACTTC. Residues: CASSEPGPMVYEQYF.

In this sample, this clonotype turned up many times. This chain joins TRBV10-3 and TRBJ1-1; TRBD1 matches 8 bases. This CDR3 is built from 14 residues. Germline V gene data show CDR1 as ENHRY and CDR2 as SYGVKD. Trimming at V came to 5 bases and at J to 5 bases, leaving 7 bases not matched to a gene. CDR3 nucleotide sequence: TGTGCCATCAGTCGGGCACAGGGGGGGACTGAAGCTTTCTTT. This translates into CAISRAQGGTEAFF.

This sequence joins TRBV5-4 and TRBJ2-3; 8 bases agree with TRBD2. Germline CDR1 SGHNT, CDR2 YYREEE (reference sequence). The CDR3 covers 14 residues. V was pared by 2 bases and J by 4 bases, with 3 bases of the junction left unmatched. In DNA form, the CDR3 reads TGTGCCAGCAGCTTTCAACTAGCGGCAGATACGCAGTATTTT. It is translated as CASSFQLAADTQYF.

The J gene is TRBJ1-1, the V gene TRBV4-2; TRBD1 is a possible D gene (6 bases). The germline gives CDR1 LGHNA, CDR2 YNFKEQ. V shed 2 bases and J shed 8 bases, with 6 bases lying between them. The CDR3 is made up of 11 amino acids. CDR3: CASSQQGEAFF. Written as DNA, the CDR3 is TGTGCCAGCAGCCAACAGGGGGAAGCTTTCTTT.

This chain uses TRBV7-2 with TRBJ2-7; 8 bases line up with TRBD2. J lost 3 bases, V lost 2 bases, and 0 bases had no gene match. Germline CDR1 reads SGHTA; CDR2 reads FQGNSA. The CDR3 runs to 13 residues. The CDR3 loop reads CASSLTSGYEQYF. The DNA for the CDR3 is TGTGCCAGCAGCTTAACTAGCGGCTACGAGCAGTACTTC.

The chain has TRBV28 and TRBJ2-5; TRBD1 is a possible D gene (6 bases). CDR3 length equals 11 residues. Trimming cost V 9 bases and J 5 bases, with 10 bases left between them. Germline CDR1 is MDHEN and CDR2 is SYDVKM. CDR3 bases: TGTGCCAGTTACAGGGCGGAGACCCAGTACTTC. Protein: CASYRAETQYF.

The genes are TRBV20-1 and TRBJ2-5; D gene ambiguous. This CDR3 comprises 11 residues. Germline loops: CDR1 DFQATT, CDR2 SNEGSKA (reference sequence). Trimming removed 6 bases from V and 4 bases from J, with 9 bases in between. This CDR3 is CSASPRETQYF. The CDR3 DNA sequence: TGCAGTGCCTCTCCGAGAGAGACCCAGTACTTC.

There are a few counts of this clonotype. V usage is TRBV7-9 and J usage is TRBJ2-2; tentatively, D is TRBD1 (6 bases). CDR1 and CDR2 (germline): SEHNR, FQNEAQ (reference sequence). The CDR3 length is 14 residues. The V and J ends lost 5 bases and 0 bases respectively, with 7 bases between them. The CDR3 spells CASSRTANTGELFF. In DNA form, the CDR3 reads TGTGCCAGCAGCCGGACAGCGAACACCGGGGAGCTGTTTTTT.

In DNA, the CDR3 is TGTGCCATCAGCGAGGGGGAGACTGGCAATCAGCCCCAGCATTTT. The encoded protein is CAISEGETGNQPQHF. This chain joins TRBV10-3 and TRBJ1-5, with a weak D call TRBD1 (6 bases). Germline V gives CDR1 ENHRY, CDR2 SYGVKD. Trimming pared 6 bases from V and 2 bases from J, leaving 14 bases between. The CDR3 has 15 residues.

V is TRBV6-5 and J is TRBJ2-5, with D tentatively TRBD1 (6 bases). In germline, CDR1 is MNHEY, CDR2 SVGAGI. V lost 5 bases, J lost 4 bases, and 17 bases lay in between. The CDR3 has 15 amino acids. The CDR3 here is CASSIPRGMGETQYF. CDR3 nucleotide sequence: TGTGCCAGCAGTATACCTAGGGGGATGGGAGAGACCCAGTACTTC.

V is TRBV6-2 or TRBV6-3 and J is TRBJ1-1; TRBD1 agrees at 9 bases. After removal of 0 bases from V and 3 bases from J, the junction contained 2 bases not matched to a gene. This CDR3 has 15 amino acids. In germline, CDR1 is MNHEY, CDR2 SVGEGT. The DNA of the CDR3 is TGTGCCAGCAGTTACTCGTGGACAGGGGACACTGAAGCTTTCTTT. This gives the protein CASSYSWTGDTEAFF.

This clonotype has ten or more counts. Written as DNA, the CDR3 is TGTGCCAGCAGTCCTCTTGGAAACACCATATATTTT. Protein product: CASSPLGNTIYF. This chain uses TRBV25-1 with TRBJ1-3; no clear D gene. Germline V gene sequence: CDR1 MGHDK, CDR2 SYGVNS. The V end lost 5 bases, the J end lost 3 bases, and 5 bases lay between the germline ends. The CDR3 covers 12 residues.

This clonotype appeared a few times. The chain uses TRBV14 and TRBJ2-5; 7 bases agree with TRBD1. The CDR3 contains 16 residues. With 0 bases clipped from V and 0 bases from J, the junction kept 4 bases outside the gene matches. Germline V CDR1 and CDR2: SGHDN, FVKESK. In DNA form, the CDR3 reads TGTGCCAGCAGCCAAGAAAGGGGACAGAACCAAGAGACCCAGTACTTC. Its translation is CASSQERGQNQETQYF.

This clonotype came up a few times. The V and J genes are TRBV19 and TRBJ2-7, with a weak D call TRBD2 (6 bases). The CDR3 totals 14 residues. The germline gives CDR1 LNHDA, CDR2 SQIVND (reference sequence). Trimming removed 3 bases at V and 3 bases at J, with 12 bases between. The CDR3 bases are TGTGCCAGTAGTATGGGAGGATCTTACTACGAGCAGTACTTC. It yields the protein CASSMGGSYYEQYF.

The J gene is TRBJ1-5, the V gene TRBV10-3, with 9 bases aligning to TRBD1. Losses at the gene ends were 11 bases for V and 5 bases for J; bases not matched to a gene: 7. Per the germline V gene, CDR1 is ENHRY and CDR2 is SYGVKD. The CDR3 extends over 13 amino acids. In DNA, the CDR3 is TGTGCCGGGAACAGGGGGCTGGATCAGCCCCAGCATTTT. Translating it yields CAGNRGLDQPQHF.